This is a list of T cell receptor beta chains from one sample in a study of cytomegalovirus exposure and HLA in healthy donors. Some clones are missing from TCRdb's copy, which holds only in-frame ones; the method was immunoSEQ multiplex PCR. The table has about 160,000 clones, about 85% seen once. The sequenced sample was PBMCs. These receptors all come from a male donor in good health and CMV-seropositive. CDR3s include the opening cysteine and the closing phenylalanine or tryptophan. The D gene is left open where the match is weak. For some rows the clone size is stated as once, few or many, or as a class when expanded; others skip it.

V gene,clone size,J gene,D gene,CDR3 DNA,CDR3 protein
TRBV6-6,-,TRBJ1-2,-,TGTGCCAGCAGTTGGCCAGATGGCTACACCTTC,CASSWPDGYTF
TRBV5-4,-,TRBJ2-3,TRBD2,TGTGCCAGCAGCTTGGGACTAGCGGGAGGTTGGGATACGCAGTATTTT,CASSLGLAGGWDTQYF
TRBV11-2,-,TRBJ1-3,-,TGTGCCATCCGCGAAATCAGGGGTCTGGGAAACACCATATATTTT,CAIREIRGLGNTIYF
TRBV9,-,TRBJ1-1,-,TGTGCCAGCAGCCCACGACAGAACTGGGACACTGAAGCTTTCTTT,CASSPRQNWDTEAFF
TRBV6-5,-,TRBJ2-1,TRBD2,TGTGCCAGCAGAGCAACTAGCGGGAGTTACAATGAGCAGTTCTTC,CASRATSGSYNEQFF
TRBV5-6,-,TRBJ2-2,TRBD2,TGTGCCAGCAGCTTTTCGGGGGGTAGCGGGCAGGCCGGGGAGCTGTTTTTT,CASSFSGGSGQAGELFF
TRBV20-1,once,TRBJ2-4,-,TGCAGTGCTCGACTAGTCCCCATTCAGTACTTC,CSARLVPIQYF
TRBV7-6,-,TRBJ2-1,-,TGTGCCAGCAGCTTTGGGGATAGCGGCAATGAGCAGTTCTTC,CASSFGDSGNEQFF
TRBV6-6,-,TRBJ2-7,-,TGTGCCAGCAGTTACGGCAGCGAGCAGTACTTC,CASSYGSEQYF
TRBV6-6,-,TRBJ2-7,TRBD2,TGTGCCAGCAGTTACGGCGGGAGTCTCGAGCAGTACTTC,CASSYGGSLEQYF
TRBV28,-,TRBJ1-2,-,TGTGCCAGCAGTGTTGGACAGTTGGAGTACTATGGCTACACCTTC,CASSVGQLEYYGYTF
TRBV7-6,once,TRBJ2-5,-,TGTGCCAGCAGCTTAGCGTGGGCCAGGACCCAGGGGGGAGGGACCCAGTACTTC,CASSLAWARTQGGGTQYF
TRBV30,-,TRBJ1-1,-,TGTGCCTGGAGTGTCCAGGGGAACACTGAAGCTTTCTTT,CAWSVQGNTEAFF
TRBV14,-,TRBJ1-5,-,TGTGCCAGCAGCCTCGGGGTTCATCAGCCCCAGCATTTT,CASSLGVHQPQHF
TRBV14,-,TRBJ1-5,TRBD1,TGTGCCAGCAGCCAGGGGACAGGGCCCAATCAGCCCCAGCATTTT,CASSQGTGPNQPQHF
TRBV19,-,TRBJ2-2,-,TGTGCCAGTAGTAGACTCTCACAGGGCCCCACCGGGGAGCTGTTTTTT,CASSRLSQGPTGELFF
TRBV5-1,-,TRBJ2-1,TRBD2,TGCGCCAGCAGCTTGGGGACTAGCGGGAGCGGTGAGCAGTTCTTC,CASSLGTSGSGEQFF
TRBV7-9,-,TRBJ2-1,-,TGTGCCAGCAGCTTAGTTACTTACAATGAGCAGTTCTTC,CASSLVTYNEQFF
TRBV6-5,-,TRBJ2-5,-,TGTGCCAGCAGTTTCCAGGGCCAAGAGACCCAGTACTTC,CASSFQGQETQYF
TRBV18,-,TRBJ1-5,TRBD1,TGTGCCAGCTCCCTCGGGACAGGTTGGGATCAGCCCCAGCATTTT,CASSLGTGWDQPQHF
TRBV7-2,-,TRBJ2-7,TRBD2,TGTGCCAGTAGCCGTTCTGGCGGGAGTCCCTACGAGCAGTACTTC,CASSRSGGSPYEQYF
TRBV6-5,-,TRBJ2-1,-,TGTGCCAGCAGCCAGGCCAATGAGCAGTTCTTC,CASSQANEQFF
TRBV13,-,TRBJ1-1,-,TGTGCCAGCAGCTTAGGGGGACGAGGGGGCACTGAAGCTTTCTTT,CASSLGGRGGTEAFF
TRBV7-9,-,TRBJ2-3,-,TGTGCCAGCAGCTTAGATCTGAGCGGATCTACAGATACGCAGTATTTT,CASSLDLSGSTDTQYF
TRBV5-6,few,TRBJ2-7,-,TGTGCCAGCAGCTTCGGGACACAGACCTACGAGCAGTACTTC,CASSFGTQTYEQYF
TRBV6-5,few,TRBJ1-4,-,TGTGCCAGCAGTTACGGGGGGTTGGAAACTAATGAAAAACTGTTTTTT,CASSYGGLETNEKLFF
TRBV27,once,TRBJ1-5,TRBD1,TGTGCCAGCAGGGCCGGGACAGGGGCGAATCAGCCCCAGCATTTT,CASRAGTGANQPQHF
TRBV5-1,once,TRBJ1-2,-,TGCGCCAGCAGCCGACAGGAGGACTATGGCTACACCTTC,CASSRQEDYGYTF
TRBV6-1,-,TRBJ1-6,TRBD1,TGTGCCAGCAGAGGGACAGGGACGAATTCACCCCTCCACTTT,CASRGTGTNSPLHF
TRBV7-2,-,TRBJ2-7,TRBD2,TGTGCCAGCAGCTATCCGGGACTAGCGGGAGACGAGCAGTACTTC,CASSYPGLAGDEQYF
TRBV7-2,-,TRBJ1-4,-,TGTGCCAGCAGCTTAGGAGGGCTAGTGGGTGAAAAACTGTTTTTT,CASSLGGLVGEKLFF
TRBV25-1,-,TRBJ1-4,-,TGTGCCAGCAGTTCTGGGGGGGCAACTAATGAAAAACTGTTTTTT,CASSSGGATNEKLFF
TRBV19,-,TRBJ2-7,-,TGTGCCAGTAGCTTGGGGGACTCCAAAACACCCCACTTC,CASSLGDSKTPHF